The 13 T cell receptor beta chains presented below share a single source sample, sequenced in a study of cytomegalovirus exposure and HLA in healthy donors (dated 2017 in TCRdb). Library method: the immunoSEQ multiplex PCR assay. For the multiplex PCR, a mixture combining 60 forward primers for TCR Vbeta segments and 13 reverse primers for TCR Jbeta segments was used. TCRdb obtained this table from immuneACCESS and retained in-frame rearrangements with V and J assigned. These tables miss some clones; where compared with another copy, unresolved V genes account for less than half of the shortfall, and the remainder is unexplained. The sample data list under 150,000 clones, and roughly 80% of these were observed just once. Clones ranked in the top ten supply about 1.2% of the sample. Material for sequencing was PBMCs. These receptors were collected from a girl aged 2 to 10 in good health and CMV-seronegative.

This clone was picked up one time. The V gene is TRBV6-1, the J gene TRBJ1-5; no definite D call. This CDR3 spans 13 amino acids. The germline V and J ends were trimmed by 4 bases and 12 bases, with 16 bases remaining between them. Germline loops: CDR1 MNHNS, CDR2 SASEGT. This CDR3 reads CASSGTSLIFQHF. For the CDR3, the DNA is TGTGCCAGCAGTGGGACTTCCCTTATCTTCCAGCATTTT.

This sequence joins TRBV15 and TRBJ2-2; TRBD1 aligns across 10 bases. CDR1 and CDR2 (germline): LNHNV, YYDKDF (reference sequence). This CDR3 contains 16 residues. The V and J ends lost 5 bases and 7 bases, in that order; junction bases with no gene match: 10. CDR3 loop: CATSPPTGGAIGELFF. In nucleotides, the CDR3 is TGTGCCACCAGCCCGCCGACAGGGGGCGCGATCGGGGAGCTGTTTTTT.

This chain links TRBV28 with TRBJ2-2, with TRBD2 matching 7 bases. V dropped 5 bases and J dropped 5; count of bases not matched to a gene: 8. Germline-derived CDR1 and CDR2 are MDHEN and SYDVKM. The CDR3 covers 15 residues. As DNA, the CDR3 is TGTGCCAGCAGTCCGGAAGCGGGATGGACCGGGGAGCTGTTTTTT. The encoded protein is CASSPEAGWTGELFF.

The chain employs TRBV6-1 and TRBJ2-7, with 10 bases that match TRBD2. CDR3 length equals 16 residues. From germline, CDR1 is MNHNS and CDR2 SASEGT. J lost 1 base, V lost 0 bases, and 3 bases had no gene match. Written as DNA, the CDR3 is TGTGCCAGCAGTGAAGCGGCTAGCGGGGGTTCCTACGAGCAGTACTTC. Encoded protein: CASSEAASGGSYEQYF.

This chain connects TRBV29-1 to TRBJ2-5; D remains ambiguous. Germline V gene sequence: CDR1 SQVTM, CDR2 ANQGSEA. V lost 4 bases and J 6 bases, leaving 6 bases between the germline ends. The CDR3 totals 10 residues. The CDR3 DNA follows: TGCAGCGTTGCAGCGAAGACCCAGTACTTC. Amino acids: CSVAAKTQYF.

For the CDR3, the DNA is TGTGCCAGCAGACCTCGCGGGGGGCCTGTAGCCGGGGAGCTGTTTTTT. Translating it yields CASRPRGGPVAGELFF. The rearrangement uses TRBV28 and TRBJ2-2, with TRBD2 matching over 8 bases. The CDR3 is 16 amino acids. Germline V gene lookup returns CDR1 MDHEN and CDR2 SYDVKM. Germline trimming cut 6 bases from V and 6 bases from J; bases unmatched to any gene: 12. Filled out from reference TRBV28 and TRBJ2-2, the complete variable domain reads DVKVTQSSRYLVKRTGEKVFLECVQDMDHENMFWYRQDPGLGLRLIYFSYDVKMKEKGDIPEGYSVSREKKERFSLILESASTNQTSMYLCASRPRGGPVAGELFFGEGSRLTVL.

V and J are TRBV7-9 and TRBJ2-1; 10 nucleotides align to TRBD2. The J segment lost 8 bases and the V segment lost 4 bases, leaving 8 bases of the junction unmatched. Per germline, CDR1 SEHNR and CDR2 FQNEAQ (reference sequence). CDR3 size: 15 residues. CDR3 sequence reads: CASSSSGGARDEQFF. CDR3 DNA: TGTGCCAGCAGCTCGAGCGGGGGGGCTAGGGATGAGCAGTTCTTC.

V gene TRBV27 combines with J gene TRBJ1-5; D gene ambiguous. This CDR3 is 14 amino acids long. CDR1 MNHEY and CDR2 SMNVEV come from the germline V gene (reference sequence). The germline V and J ends were trimmed by 6 bases and 0 bases, with 9 bases remaining between them. The CDR3 spells CASSPIDSNQPQHF. The CDR3 coding sequence is TGTGCCAGCAGCCCGATAGATAGCAATCAGCCCCAGCATTTT.

The rearrangement uses TRBV9 and TRBJ2-6, with 9 bases that match TRBD1. The CDR3 consists of 18 residues. Germline CDR1 reads SGDLS; CDR2 reads YYNGEE. Trimming at V came to 10 bases and at J to 1 base, leaving 15 bases not matched to a gene. The CDR3 DNA reads TGTGCCTCCAGTCCCACTGGGACAGGGATTTCTGGGGCCAACGTCCTGACTTTC. This encodes CASSPTGTGISGANVLTF.

V gene TRBV7-9 combines with J gene TRBJ1-2; 11 bases are a match to TRBD1. CDR1 is SEHNR and CDR2 is FQNEAQ in the germline V gene (reference sequence). CDR3 length: 17 amino acids. After removal of 5 bases from V and 4 bases from J, the junction contained 12 bases not matched to a gene. CDR3: CASSPGQGARNPYGYTF. The CDR3 region has the DNA TGTGCCAGCAGCCCCGGACAGGGGGCGCGTAATCCCTATGGCTACACCTTC.

The chain is built from TRBV18 and TRBJ1-3, with D maybe TRBD1 (6 bases). The germline CDR1 and CDR2 sequences are KGHSH and LQKENI. The CDR3 loop spans 16 amino acids. V was cut by 0 bases and J by 4 bases, with 13 bases left in between. This chain's CDR3 is CASSPPNPGVGNTIYF. The CDR3 nucleotides are TGTGCCAGCTCACCACCTAATCCAGGGGTAGGAAACACCATATATTTT.

V usage is TRBV28 and J usage is TRBJ2-1, with D perhaps matching TRBD1 (5 bases). The ends were cut back, 4 bases at V and 4 bases at J, with 11 bases in the middle. Germline CDR1 is MDHEN and CDR2 is SYDVKM. This CDR3 region has 14 residues. The CDR3, as DNA: TGTGCCAGCAGTTCATTTGACAGTTACAATGAGCAGTTCTTC. It translates to CASSSFDSYNEQFF.

The gene calls are TRBV15 and TRBJ1-5, with a possible D match to TRBD1 (5 bases). Germline V CDR1 and CDR2: LNHNV, YYDKDF (reference sequence). V was cut by 1 base and J by 6 bases, with 7 bases left in between. This CDR3 region has 13 residues. The CDR3 region has the DNA TGTGCCACCAGCAGAGCCGGGGGTCAGCCCCAGCATTTT. It specifies CATSRAGGQPQHF.